This T cell receptor beta chain appears in the sequencing data of a study of CD8+ T cells in alopecia areata. The treatment is: oral pan-JAK inhibitor, 5-10 mg twice daily. Sorting of PBMCs yielded the CD4+ and CD8+ T cells. The CDR3 runs to 17 residues. Germline assignment: CDR1 SGHTA and CDR2 FQGNSA. The V end lost 1 base, the J end lost 4 bases, and 14 bases lay between the germline ends. TCR sequencing used cDNA made by reverse transcription of extracted RNA. The table came from immunoSEQ multiplex PCR; TCRdb's copy has only in-frame clones and leaves some out. The sample yields 180,000 or so clones, roughly 53% seen once. There are a few counts of this clone.

J is TRBJ2-6 and V is TRBV7-2; D uncertain. The sample in question was CD8+ T cells sorted from blood, obtained at week 24, from a patient treated with tofacitinib. The TCR was taken from a human donor with alopecia areata. CDR3 region: CASSLVPGYRGANVLTF. The CDR3 DNA reads TGTGCCAGCAGCTTAGTCCCCGGGTACCGGGGGGCCAACGTCCTGACTTTC.